The 7 T cell receptor beta chains listed next were all sequenced from one sample in a study of Graves' ophthalmopathy and Graves' hyperthyroidism. CDR3 regions of TCR beta were amplified from RNA transcripts. The workflow started with a first-round RT-PCR run with HTBI primers and then moved on to a second-round multiplex PCR. TCRdb independently ran MiXCR on the multiplex PCR reads; one entry per CDR3 protein. The data show 200,000 to 250,000 distinct CDR3 sequences, with roughly a fifth seen just once and around 45% held by the top ten. Sequenced: peripheral blood. The receptors were sampled from a woman in her forties or fifties with Graves' ophthalmopathy.

This clonotype has a single count. The rearrangement links TRBV28 to TRBJ2-5; 9 positions match TRBD2. V was clipped by 1 base and J by 4 bases; unmatched bases: 7. The V gene's germline CDR1 is MDHEN and CDR2 SYDVKM. This CDR3 comprises 16 residues. Here the CDR3 reads CASSLFSGLAGETQYF. The DNA of the CDR3 is TGTGCCAGCAGTTTATTTTCGGGACTAGCTGGAGAGACCCAGTACTTC.

Ten or more counts support this clonotype. This chain connects TRBV9 to TRBJ2-6; D is possibly TRBD1 (5 bases). CDR1 is SGDLS and CDR2 is YYNGEE in the germline V gene. V was shortened by 6 bases and J by 0 bases, with 16 bases between the two germline ends. The CDR3 is made up of 17 amino acids. This chain's CDR3 is CASNRTPYHSGANVLTF. The CDR3, as DNA: TGTGCCAGCAATAGGACACCCTACCACTCTGGGGCCAACGTCCTGACTTTC.

This clonotype was seen ten or more times. The chain employs TRBV12-3 or TRBV12-4 and TRBJ1-2; D call uncertain. The V end lost 0 bases, the J end lost 4 bases, and 12 bases lay between the germline ends. The CDR3 loop spans 15 amino acids. CDR3: CASSLAFLTGYGYTF. The CDR3 DNA is TGTGCCAGCAGTTTAGCGTTTCTTACGGGCTATGGCTACACCTTC.

A remark on this clonotype: This may arise from a read error, as a much more abundant clone is one base away. This rearrangement joins TRBV13 to TRBJ2-4; TRBD2 aligns across 8 bases. This CDR3 region has 13 residues. Looked up from germline, CDR1 is PRHDT and CDR2 is FYEKMQ (reference sequence). The CDR3 DNA is TGTGCCAGCAGCTTAGCGGGAGGGTTCATTCAGGACTTC. Encoded protein: CASSLAGGFIQDF.

This clonotype was detected ten times or more. This chain uses TRBV13 with TRBJ2-4; D not certain. CDR1 and CDR2 (germline): PRHDT, FYEKMQ (reference sequence). Between the trimmed V and J ends, which lost 5 bases and 8 bases, there was a span of 13 bases. The CDR3 sequence is 13 residues long. CDR3 DNA sequence: TGTGCCAGCAGCCCTAGAGAACTTGACATTCAGTACTTC. Protein sequence: CASSPRELDIQYF.

V usage is TRBV6-5 and J usage is TRBJ2-7, with D tentatively TRBD1 (6 bases). The V gene's germline CDR1 is MNHEY and CDR2 SVGAGI. The V end lost 2 bases, the J end lost 6 bases, and 17 bases lay between the germline ends. This CDR3 has 15 residues. The CDR3 loop reads CASSYLPRTEGEQYF. The CDR3 nucleotides read TGTGCCAGCAGTTACCTACCCCGGACAGAAGGCGAGCAGTACTTC.

The sample holds many counts of this clonotype. The V gene is TRBV10-1, the J gene TRBJ2-7; 10 bases fit TRBD2. The CDR3 is 18 residues long. Germline CDR1 reads WNHNN; CDR2 reads SYGVQD (reference sequence). V lost 5 bases, J lost 6 bases, and 19 bases stayed unmatched. CDR3 sequence (DNA): TGCGCCAGCAGTTCCGGATCCTTGCTAGCGGGAGAGGTCGGCGAGCAGTACTTC. This translates into CASSSGSLLAGEVGEQYF.